The clone carrying this T cell receptor beta chain was detected only once. The data originate from a study of T cells in tuberculosis. Assay used: immunoSEQ multiplex PCR; TCRdb lists only in-frame clones, some missing. The sample records 80,000 to 90,000 clones, roughly 93% being singletons. Sorting used thawed, overnight-rested PBMC stained with anti-CD3, a viability dye and GMM-loaded CD1B tetramer. CD1B tetramers were loaded with Rhodococcus equi-derived C32 glucose monomycolate. This CDR3 region has 15 residues. Germline assignment: CDR1 LGHNA and CDR2 YSLEER. With V trimmed by 4 bases and J by 0 bases, 5 bases remained unmatched.

What was sequenced was CD1b-GMM tetramer-negative cells sorted from PBMCs. The gene calls are TRBV4-3 and TRBJ1-2, with TRBD1 matching over 7 bases. This receptor was identified in an adult woman with latent tuberculosis. CDR3 protein: CASSPRGQTNYGYTF. For the CDR3, the DNA is TGCGCCAGCAGCCCCCGGGGACAGACTAACTATGGCTACACCTTC.